This TCR beta chain was identified during a study of cytomegalovirus exposure and HLA in healthy donors. Only in-frame clones appear in the TCRdb table, and some are missing; sequencing was by immunoSEQ multiplex PCR. This sample carries about 220,000 clones, approximately 80% of them seen once, and the ten largest clones take around 15%. The study, taken as a whole, reports: Listed as cytomegalovirus-associated were around 160 TCR beta chains. Reports showed the classifier diagnosing cytomegalovirus status with high specificity and sensitivity.

Turning to this clone: The target antigen is unknown.

Germline CDR1 MNHEY, CDR2 SMNVEV (reference sequence). CDR3 size: 15 residues. The ends lost 1 base at V and 6 bases at J; junction bases unmatched: 8. The chain has TRBV27 and TRBJ1-2; 7 positions agree with TRBD1. The sequenced material came from PBMCs. The sequence derives from a woman between 25 and 40 years old in good health and CMV-seropositive. The CDR3 DNA follows: TGTGCCAGCAGTTTATATGGGACAGCCAGCAATGGCTACACCTTC. Its translation: CASSLYGTASNGYTF.